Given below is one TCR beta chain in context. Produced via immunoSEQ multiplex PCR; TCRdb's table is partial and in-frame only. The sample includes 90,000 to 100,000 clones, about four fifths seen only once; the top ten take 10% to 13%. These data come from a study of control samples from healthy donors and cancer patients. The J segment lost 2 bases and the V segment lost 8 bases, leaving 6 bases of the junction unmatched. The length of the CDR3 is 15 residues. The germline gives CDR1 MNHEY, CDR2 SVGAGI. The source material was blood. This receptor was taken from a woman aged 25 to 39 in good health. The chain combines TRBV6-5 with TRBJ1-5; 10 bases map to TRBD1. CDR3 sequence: CASRDRGIGNQPQHF. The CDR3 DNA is TGTGCCAGCCGGGACAGGGGAATTGGCAATCAGCCCCAGCATTTT.